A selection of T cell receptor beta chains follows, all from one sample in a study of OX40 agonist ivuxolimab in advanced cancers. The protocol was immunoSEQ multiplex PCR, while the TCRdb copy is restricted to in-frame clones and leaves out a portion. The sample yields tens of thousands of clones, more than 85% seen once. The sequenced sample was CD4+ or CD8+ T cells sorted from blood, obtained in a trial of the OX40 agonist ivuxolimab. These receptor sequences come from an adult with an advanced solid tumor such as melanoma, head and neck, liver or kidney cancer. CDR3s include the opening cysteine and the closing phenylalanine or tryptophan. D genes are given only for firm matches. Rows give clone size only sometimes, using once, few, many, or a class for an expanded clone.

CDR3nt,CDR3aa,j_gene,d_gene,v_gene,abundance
TGTGCCAGCAGCGAGTCGGGAAGCACAGATACGCAGTATTTT,CASSESGSTDTQYF,TRBJ2-3,NA,TRBV7-9,NA
TGCGCCAGCAGCTTGGGACATAGCTCTGGGGCCAACGTCCTGACTTTC,CASSLGHSSGANVLTF,TRBJ2-6,NA,TRBV5-1,few
TGTGCCAGCTGGCGGGACTCTTACAATGAGCAGTTCTTC,CASWRDSYNEQFF,TRBJ2-1,NA,TRBV6-1,NA
TGTGCCAGCAGCCAAGAGGTTAGCGGCACAGATACGCAGTATTTT,CASSQEVSGTDTQYF,TRBJ2-3,NA,TRBV4-2,few
TGTGCCAGCAGTCGGACACTCTATGGCTACACCTTC,CASSRTLYGYTF,TRBJ1-2,NA,TRBV28,NA
TGTGCCAGTAGTCCCAGGGACAGGGTGACGGGCACTGAAGCTTTCTTT,CASSPRDRVTGTEAFF,TRBJ1-1,TRBD1,TRBV19,once
TGTGCCAGCAGCCCGCAGCGGGGGAAAGAGACCCAGTACTTC,CASSPQRGKETQYF,TRBJ2-5,TRBD2,TRBV11-2,NA
TGTGCCTGGAGTACAGGGATGAACACTGAAGCTTTCTTT,CAWSTGMNTEAFF,TRBJ1-1,NA,TRBV30,few
TGTGCCAGCTCCTGGGGTCAGGAGCAGCCCCAGCATTTT,CASSWGQEQPQHF,TRBJ1-5,NA,TRBV18,few
TGTGCCAGCAGCTATTCGGTTAGCGGTTCCTACGAGCAGTACTTC,CASSYSVSGSYEQYF,TRBJ2-7,NA,TRBV7-2,NA
TGTGCCAGCAGCTTAGAACGGCAAACCTACGAGCAGTACTTC,CASSLERQTYEQYF,TRBJ2-7,NA,TRBV11-2,NA
TGTGCCTTTATTTGGGGGAGTAGCTACGAGCAGTACTTC,CAFIWGSSYEQYF,TRBJ2-7,NA,TRBV30,NA
TGTGCCTGGGGCCGGGACGGGAGCGTCACTGAAGCTTTCTTT,CAWGRDGSVTEAFF,TRBJ1-1,NA,TRBV30,NA
TGTGCCAGCAGCTTGGCCGGACAGACTTACACTGAAGCTTTCTTT,CASSLAGQTYTEAFF,TRBJ1-1,NA,TRBV5-4,once
TGCGCCAGCAGCAAAGACAGGGGGGCGAACACTGAAGCTTTCTTT,CASSKDRGANTEAFF,TRBJ1-1,TRBD1,TRBV5-1,NA
TGTGCCAGCAGTTCACCTTCCGGGACCGCGGCCTACGAGCAGTACTTC,CASSSPSGTAAYEQYF,TRBJ2-7,NA,TRBV6-5,NA
TGTGCCATCAGTGGACAGGGACGCTCCTACGAGCAGTACTTC,CAISGQGRSYEQYF,TRBJ2-7,TRBD1,TRBV10-3,NA
TGTGCCAGCAGTACCCGGGACTCACTCCTCGCCTACAATGAGCAGTTCTTC,CASSTRDSLLAYNEQFF,TRBJ2-1,NA,TRBV2,NA
TGTGCCAGCAGCCGACAGGGGGCGGGCCTGGGGGCCAACGTCCTGACTTTC,CASSRQGAGLGANVLTF,TRBJ2-6,TRBD1,TRBV7-9,NA
TGTGCCAGTAGCCTTTTGCCGGGACAGGGAAGCACTGAAGCTTTCTTT,CASSLLPGQGSTEAFF,TRBJ1-1,TRBD1,TRBV19,NA
TGCGCCAGCAGCTTGGTAAAGGGGAACACAGATACGCAGTATTTT,CASSLVKGNTDTQYF,TRBJ2-3,NA,TRBV5-1,NA
TGTGCCAGCAAGATCGACCGGCGAAAAGGCTATGGCTACACCTTC,CASKIDRRKGYGYTF,TRBJ1-2,NA,TRBV6-5,NA
TGTGCCAGCAGTGAAGCGCTGTGGCAGGGGGTGGTAGGCGAGCAGTACTTC,CASSEALWQGVVGEQYF,TRBJ2-7,TRBD1,TRBV6-1,NA
TGTGCCAGCAGCCAAGGGGCGGGAGGCCCTTTTGTGGCAGATACGCAGTATTTT,CASSQGAGGPFVADTQYF,TRBJ2-3,TRBD2,TRBV28,NA
TGTGCCAGCAGTCTGCCAGGGGGCGGCCCCGGGGAGCTGTTTTTT,CASSLPGGGPGELFF,TRBJ2-2,TRBD1,TRBV6-5,NA
TGTGCCAGCAGCTTTCGAGAGACCCAGTACTTC,CASSFRETQYF,TRBJ2-5,NA,TRBV11-2,NA
TGCGCCAGCACCCGACAGGGGTGGGGGGAGACCCAGTACTTC,CASTRQGWGETQYF,TRBJ2-5,TRBD1,TRBV5-1,few
TGCGCCAGTTCCCAGGGGCCGCGTAATTCTGAAGCTTTCTTT,CASSQGPRNSEAFF,TRBJ1-1,NA,TRBV10-1,NA
TGTGCCAGCTCACCATGGGGGAGGTATAATTCACCCCTCCACTTT,CASSPWGRYNSPLHF,TRBJ1-6,NA,TRBV18,NA
TGTGCCAGCTCACCTAATCTCGACACTGAAGCTTTCTTT,CASSPNLDTEAFF,TRBJ1-1,NA,TRBV18,once
TGTGCCAGCAGCTTGAGTTCTTCAAACTATGGCTACACCTTC,CASSLSSSNYGYTF,TRBJ1-2,NA,TRBV5-6,NA
TGTGCCAGCAGCTTAGTAGCAGGGACCGGGGAGCTGTTTTTT,CASSLVAGTGELFF,TRBJ2-2,NA,TRBV11-2,NA
TGTGCCAGCAGCTTAGCCAGGGCTGGAAACACCATATATTTT,CASSLARAGNTIYF,TRBJ1-3,NA,TRBV7-8,NA
TGTGCCAGTTGCACGGCGGGAGGGCTCGTCAATGAGCAGTTCTTC,CASCTAGGLVNEQFF,TRBJ2-1,TRBD2,TRBV7-8,NA